The clone carrying this TCR beta chain showed up just once. In the source study's methods: Reference gene primer amplification in the assay estimated nucleated cell counts. Sequenced by immunoSEQ multiplex PCR; TCRdb stores in-frame clones only, minus some. V and J calls plus clone size are reproduced from that table; the DNA served to infer D and trimming. The data show 35,000 to 40,000 clones, with roughly 90% seen just once and around 7% held by the top ten. The sample comes from a study of blood T cell repertoires in COVID-19. Trimming cost V 4 bases and J 3 bases; bases outside gene matches: 1. The CDR3 consists of 13 residues. Germline-derived CDR1 and CDR2 are MDHEN and SYDVKM.

The source of this sequence is a human donor in a cohort sampled during active COVID-19. The V gene is TRBV28, the J gene TRBJ1-2; TRBD1 matches at 8 bases. Sample: peripheral blood. CDR3 coding DNA: TGTGCCAGCAGTTGGGGACAGGACTATGGCTACACCTTC. As protein: CASSWGQDYGYTF.